This entry lists 13 T cell receptor beta chains sequenced from one sample in a study of cytomegalovirus exposure and HLA in healthy donors. Sequencing was performed with immunoSEQ multiplex PCR; in TCRdb, only in-frame clones are kept and a portion is missing. The data show around 300,000 clones, approximately 86% seen once. Sequencing was done on a sample of PBMCs. These receptors were collected from a woman aged 30 to 39 in good health and CMV-seropositive.

The sample holds one count of this clone. This chain links TRBV7-3 with TRBJ2-1; 11 nucleotides agree with TRBD1. The J segment lost 6 bases and the V segment lost 5 bases, leaving 6 bases of the junction unmatched. The CDR3 contains 15 residues. Looked up from germline, CDR1 is SGHTA and CDR2 is FQGTGA. The CDR3, as DNA: TGTGCCAGCAGCCCCCGGGACAGGGGGGGCAATGAGCAGTTCTTC. Residues: CASSPRDRGGNEQFF. Filled out from reference TRBV7-3 and TRBJ2-1, the complete variable domain reads GAGVSQTPSNKVTEKGKYVELRCDPISGHTALYWYRQSLGQGPEFLIYFQGTGAADDSGLPNDRFFAVRPEGSVSTLKIQRTERGDSAVYLCASSPRDRGGNEQFFGPGTRLTVL.

The chain is built from TRBV28 and TRBJ2-7, with 8 bases aligning to TRBD2. Trimming at V came to 4 bases and at J to 2 bases, leaving 4 bases not matched to a gene. The CDR3 is made up of 14 amino acids. Germline V CDR1 and CDR2: MDHEN, SYDVKM. The DNA of the CDR3 is TGTGCCAGCAGTTGGACTAGCTGGACCTACGAGCAGTACTTC. Protein: CASSWTSWTYEQYF.

The chain employs TRBV29-1 and TRBJ2-3; possibly TRBD2 for D (6 bases). Per germline, CDR1 SQVTM and CDR2 ANQGSEA. This CDR3 contains 15 residues. The ends were cut back, 1 base at V and 1 base at J, with 12 bases in the middle. The CDR3 spells CSVEGGGGGTDTQYF. In DNA, the CDR3 is TGCAGCGTTGAAGGGGGCGGCGGGGGCACAGATACGCAGTATTTT.

V usage is TRBV2 and J usage is TRBJ2-1, with TRBD1 identical over 7 bases. Germline loops: CDR1 SNHLY, CDR2 FYNNEI. The CDR3 has 15 amino acids. V was clipped by 6 bases and J by 0 bases; unmatched bases: 5. The CDR3 sequence: CASRTDRASYNEQFF. The CDR3 DNA follows: TGTGCCAGCAGGACAGACAGGGCCTCCTACAATGAGCAGTTCTTC.

In its sample, this clone was seen a few times. The rearrangement links TRBV11-2 to TRBJ1-2; D ambiguous. CDR3 length: 14 amino acids. Germline V gene sequence: CDR1 SGHAT, CDR2 FQNNGV. V was pared by 6 bases and J by 5 bases, with 16 bases between. The CDR3 sequence is CASRAFGVGYGYTF. CDR3 DNA sequence: TGTGCCAGCAGGGCTTTTGGGGTGGGATATGGCTACACCTTC.

The rearrangement uses TRBV11-2 and TRBJ1-6, with 7 bases that match TRBD1. After removal of 0 bases from V and 0 bases from J, the junction contained 11 bases not matched to a gene. Germline V CDR1 and CDR2: SGHAT, FQNNGV. The CDR3 extends over 20 amino acids. CDR3 sequence (DNA): TGTGCCAGCAGCTTAGATTGGGCCGGGACAGCAAGCTCCTATAATTCACCCCTCCACTTT. Translated: CASSLDWAGTASSYNSPLHF.

The chain employs TRBV27 and TRBJ1-5, with D possibly matching TRBD1 (6 bases). Trimming shortened V by 5 bases and J by 9 bases, and 14 bases separated the two germline ends. In germline, CDR1 is MNHEY, CDR2 SMNVEV (reference sequence). The CDR3 runs 13 residues. CDR3 amino acids: CASSTMTGPPQHF. In nucleotides, the CDR3 is TGTGCCAGCAGTACCATGACAGGTCCGCCCCAGCATTTT.

The gene calls are TRBV7-8 and TRBJ1-2; 10 nucleotides line up with TRBD1. The CDR3 extends over 15 amino acids. Germline V CDR1 and CDR2: SGHVS, FQNEAQ. V shed 2 bases and J 7 bases; nucleotides not matched to a gene: 7. The CDR3 bases are TGTGCCAGCAGCTTACTCGACAGGGGGCGACTTGGCTACACCTTC. It codes for CASSLLDRGRLGYTF. Drawing the rest from reference TRBV7-8 and TRBJ1-2, the complete variable domain is GAGVSQSPRYKVAKRGQDVALRCDPISGHVSLFWYQQALGQGPEFLTYFQNEAQLDKSGLPSDRFFAERPEGSVSTLKIQRTQQEDSAVYLCASSLLDRGRLGYTFGSGTRLTVV.

This sequence joins TRBV15 and TRBJ2-7; D unresolved. The CDR3 covers 12 residues. Germline CDR1 LNHNV, CDR2 YYDKDF (reference sequence). The V and J ends lost 1 base and 5 bases respectively, with 6 bases between them. The CDR3 DNA follows: TGTGCCACCAGCAGAGTGGGGAACGAGCAGTACTTC. Translating gives CATSRVGNEQYF. Looking up the rest from reference TRBV15 and TRBJ2-7 gives the full variable domain: DAMVIQNPRYQVTQFGKPVTLSCSQTLNHNVMYWYQQKSSQAPKLLFHYYDKDFNNEADTPDNFQSRRPNTSFCFLDIRSPGLGDTAMYLCATSRVGNEQYFGPGTRLTVT.

CDR3 bases: TGCGCCAGCAGCTTGGAAGGACGCATCCCGGGTCAGCCCCAGCATTTT. Its protein is CASSLEGRIPGQPQHF. The J gene is TRBJ1-5, the V gene TRBV5-1; D is ambiguous. CDR1 SGHRS and CDR2 YFSETQ come from the germline V gene. The length of the CDR3 is 16 residues. Trimming cost V 0 bases and J 6 bases, with 16 bases left between them.

This clone appeared a few times. This rearrangement joins TRBV19 to TRBJ2-7, with 11 bases matching TRBD2. The V segment lost 3 bases and the J segment 3 bases; nucleotides outside the gene matches: 4. Germline CDR1 is LNHDA and CDR2 is SQIVND (reference sequence). CDR3 length equals 15 residues. The CDR3 nucleotides are TGTGCCAGTAGTATCCCCGGGACTAGCGGCTACGAGCAGTACTTC. Its translation: CASSIPGTSGYEQYF.

The rearrangement links TRBV5-6 to TRBJ2-3; TRBD2 matches 9 bases. V lost 0 bases, J lost 2 bases, and 4 bases stayed unmatched. The CDR3 runs 16 residues. CDR1 and CDR2 from the germline V gene are SGHDT and YYEEEE. CDR3: CASSLATSGYTDTQYF. The CDR3 region has the DNA TGTGCCAGCAGCTTGGCAACTAGCGGGTACACAGATACGCAGTATTTT.

The chain recombines TRBV4-1 with TRBJ2-4, with 7 bases that match TRBD1. This CDR3 spans 13 amino acids. V lost 1 base to trimming and J lost 15 bases; unmatched junction nucleotides: 9. Looked up from germline, CDR1 is MGHRA and CDR2 is YSYEKL. The CDR3 reads CASSQGPWDSRYF. For the CDR3, the DNA is TGCGCCAGCAGCCAAGGCCCATGGGACAGCCGGTACTTC.